This T cell receptor beta chain was captured in a study of beta chain features in type 1 diabetes. Study-wide results and limits: Type 1 diabetes patients showed a moderate but significant shortening of TCRB CDR3s in all four CD4+ subsets.

Expressed TCRB transcripts were sequenced because the isolated RNA had all been reverse transcribed beforehand. Produced via immunoSEQ multiplex PCR; TCRdb's table is partial and in-frame only. The data contain approximately 160,000 clones, 10% to 13% of them singletons. The CDR3 sequence is 14 residues long. Germline CDR1 is MNHEY and CDR2 is SMNVEV (reference sequence). Trimming removed 8 bases from V and 1 base from J; junction bases left unmatched: 4. A note on this clone: Its antigen is currently unknown.

Specimen: central memory CD4+ T cells from blood. The receptor was isolated from a man aged 30 to 39 with type 1 diabetes. The J gene is TRBJ2-3, the V gene TRBV27; TRBD1 matches 9 bases. DNA of the CDR3: TGTGCCAGCGGCCGGGACAGGGGCACAGATACGCAGTATTTT. Its protein is CASGRDRGTDTQYF.